This T cell receptor beta chain was retrieved from a study of OX40 agonist ivuxolimab in advanced cancers. On the study more broadly: Patients received ivuxolimab, an intravenous treatment, every 2 weeks at 0.01 to 10 mg/kg. Age averaged around 58 years (range roughly 23 to 90), and roughly 80% were male.

This table comes from immunoSEQ multiplex PCR, and its TCRdb copy is limited to in-frame clones, with some not included. The sample lists roughly 75,000 clones; about 85% were seen once. The sample holds one count of this clone. This specimen consisted of CD4+ or CD8+ T cells sorted from blood, obtained in a trial of the OX40 agonist ivuxolimab. The receptor was derived from an adult with an advanced solid tumor such as melanoma, head and neck, liver or kidney cancer.

CDR3 residues: CASGTRYNEQFF. CDR3 DNA sequence: TGTGCGTCCGGGACTAGGTACAATGAGCAGTTCTTC. The chain uses TRBV30 and TRBJ2-1; 8 nucleotides match TRBD2. This CDR3 region has 12 residues. The germline V gene encodes CDR1 GTSNPN and CDR2 SVGIG (reference sequence).